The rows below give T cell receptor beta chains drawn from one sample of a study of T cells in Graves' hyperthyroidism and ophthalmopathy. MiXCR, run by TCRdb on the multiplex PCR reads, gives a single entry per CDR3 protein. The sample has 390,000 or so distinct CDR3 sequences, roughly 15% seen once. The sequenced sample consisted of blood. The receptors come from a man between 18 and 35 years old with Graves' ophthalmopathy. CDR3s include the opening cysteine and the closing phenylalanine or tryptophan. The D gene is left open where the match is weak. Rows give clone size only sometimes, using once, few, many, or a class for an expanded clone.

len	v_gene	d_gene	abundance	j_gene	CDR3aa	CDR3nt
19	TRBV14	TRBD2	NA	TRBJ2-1	CASSQIPLHGLAGYNEQFF	TGTGCCAGCAGCCAAATCCCCCTTCATGGCCTAGCGGGGTACAATGAGCAGTTCTTC
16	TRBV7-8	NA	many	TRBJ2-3	CASSLATGISTDTQYF	TGTGCCAGCAGCTTAGCCACAGGGATCTCCACAGATACGCAGTATTTT
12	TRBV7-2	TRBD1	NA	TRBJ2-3	CASSAQGSSQYF	TGTGCCAGCAGCGCACAGGGGTCCTCGCAGTATTTT
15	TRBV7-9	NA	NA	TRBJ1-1	CASSPQGTMNTEAFF	TGTGCCAGCAGCCCACAGGGTACTATGAACACTGAAGCTTTCTTT
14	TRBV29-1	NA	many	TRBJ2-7	CSVESRGGTYEQYF	TGCAGCGTTGAATCCAGGGGAGGCACCTACGAGCAGTACTTC
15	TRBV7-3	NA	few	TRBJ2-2	CASSSSTTNTGELFF	TGTGCCAGCAGCTCTTCGACTACAAACACCGGGGAGCTGTTTTTT
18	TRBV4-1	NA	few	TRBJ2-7	CASSQEGRGRQGQARQYF	TGCGCCAGCAGCCAAGAAGGAAGAGGGAGGCAAGGACAGGCTCGGCAGTACTTC
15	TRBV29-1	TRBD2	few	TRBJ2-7	CSVGGWGGSSYEQYF	TGCAGCGTTGGGGGGTGGGGCGGGAGCTCCTACGAGCAGTACTTC
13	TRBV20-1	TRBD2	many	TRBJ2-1	CSARGTSNNEQFF	TGCAGTGCTAGAGGGACTAGCAACAATGAGCAGTTCTTC
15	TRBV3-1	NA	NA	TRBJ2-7	CASSQEGGRSYEQYF	TGTGCCAGCAGCCAAGAGGGGGGCCGATCCTACGAGCAGTACTTC
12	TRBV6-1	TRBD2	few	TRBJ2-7	CASRAAGGSAYF	TGTGCCAGCAGAGCAGCGGGGGGGTCAGCGTACTTC
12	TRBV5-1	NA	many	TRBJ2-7	CASSSGRPEQYF	TGCGCCAGCAGCTCTGGGCGGCCCGAGCAGTACTTC
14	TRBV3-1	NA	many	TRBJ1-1	CASSQSLMNTEAFF	TGTGCCAGCAGCCAATCCCTCATGAACACTGAAGCTTTCTTT
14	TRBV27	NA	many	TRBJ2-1	CASRSEGPYNEQFF	TGTGCCAGCAGGAGCGAGGGACCCTACAATGAGCAGTTCTTC
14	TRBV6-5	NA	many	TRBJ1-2	CASSYSGEGYGYTF	TGTGCCAGCAGTTACTCTGGAGAAGGCTATGGCTACACCTTC